A single sample gave rise to the 27 T cell receptor beta chains below, sequenced in a study of T cells in Graves' hyperthyroidism and ophthalmopathy. Template material for amplifying TCR beta CDR3 regions consisted of RNA transcripts. The primer set for the first-round RT-PCR of the TCR CDR3 was HTBI. TCRdb redid the calling of the multiplex PCR reads with MiXCR, one entry per CDR3 protein. The table shows a few hundred thousand distinct CDR3 sequences, with less than 25% occurring only once. The specimen sequenced was blood. These receptors came from a man younger than 35 with Graves' hyperthyroidism.

This chain connects TRBV11-2 to TRBJ2-5, with 8 positions matching TRBD1. Germline CDR1 and CDR2: SGHAT and FQNNGV. Unmatched junction bases numbered 9, after V lost 4 bases and J lost 5 bases. This CDR3 comprises 15 residues. In DNA, the CDR3 is TGTGCCAGCAGCTCGTTCTTAGACAGGGGCGAGACCCAGTACTTC. Residues: CASSSFLDRGETQYF.

There are many counts of this clonotype. The gene calls are TRBV6-4 and TRBJ2-7, with D possibly being TRBD1 (7 bases). This CDR3 has 15 amino acids. Trimming shortened V by 3 bases and J by 5 bases, and 17 bases separated the two germline ends. Germline V CDR1 and CDR2: MRHNA, SNTAGT. CDR3 DNA: TGTGCCAGCAGTGAAACAGGGGACTCGGGGGACGAGCAGTACTTC. Protein product: CASSETGDSGDEQYF.

The rearrangement uses TRBV3-1 and TRBJ2-2, with a tentative D call TRBD1 (6 bases). This CDR3 spans 14 amino acids. Trimming took 3 bases from V and 5 from J, leaving 10 bases between them. The germline V gene has CDR1 LGHDT and CDR2 YNNKEL (reference sequence). The CDR3 coding sequence is TGTGCCAGCAGCCATCAAACAGGGACCGGGGAGCTGTTTTTT. Protein sequence: CASSHQTGTGELFF. The whole variable domain, filled in from reference TRBV3-1 and TRBJ2-2, reads DTAVSQTPKYLVTQMGNDKSIKCEQNLGHDTMYWYKQDSKKFLKIMFSYNNKELIINETVPNRFSPKSPDKAHLNLHINSLELGDSAVYFCASSHQTGTGELFFGEGSRLTVL.

This clonotype was counted a few times. This clone may be a read error of a much larger clone one base away. J is TRBJ1-1 and V is TRBV12-3 or TRBV12-4; 9 positions agree with TRBD1. The CDR3 totals 15 residues. J gave up 0 bases and V 9 bases, and 8 bases lay outside the gene matches. CDR3 sequence: CARTQGQGMNTEAFF. The CDR3 bases are TGTGCCAGGACCCAAGGACAGGGGATGAACACTGAAGCTTTCTTT.

The chain couples TRBV4-1 to TRBJ2-7; 8 bases align to TRBD1. With V trimmed by 0 bases and J by 2 bases, 6 bases remained unmatched. Looked up from germline, CDR1 is MGHRA and CDR2 is YSYEKL. This CDR3 has 16 amino acids. The CDR3 loop reads CASSQEGRGLAYEQYF. The CDR3 DNA is TGCGCCAGCAGCCAAGAGGGCAGGGGGCTCGCCTACGAGCAGTACTTC.

This clonotype appeared many times. The chain combines TRBV20-1 with TRBJ2-7; D possibly corresponds to TRBD1 (6 bases). CDR3 length: 12 amino acids. With 3 bases removed from V and 2 bases from J, the gap between germline ends came to 8 bases. Germline V gene lookup returns CDR1 DFQATT and CDR2 SNEGSKA (reference sequence). The CDR3 sequence is CSARGTPYEQYF. The DNA of the CDR3 is TGCAGTGCTAGGGGGACACCCTACGAGCAGTACTTC.

There are a few counts of this clonotype. This chain connects TRBV7-3 to TRBJ2-1; D possibly corresponds to TRBD2 (7 bases). This CDR3 region has 15 residues. Between the trimmed V and J ends, which lost 5 bases and 7 bases, there was a span of 18 bases. CDR1 and CDR2 from the germline V gene are SGHTA and FQGTGA. The CDR3 reads CASSATGGALNEQFF. In nucleotides, the CDR3 is TGTGCCAGCAGCGCTACTGGGGGGGCTCTGAATGAGCAGTTCTTC.

This clonotype was observed at least ten times. The genes are TRBV19 and TRBJ1-2; D is perhaps TRBD1 (5 bases). V dropped 7 bases and J dropped 0 bases, with 18 bases sitting between them. CDR3 size: 16 residues. The germline gives CDR1 LNHDA, CDR2 SQIVND (reference sequence). In nucleotides, the CDR3 is TGTGCCAGTAAAGATTGGGCGGGGGAAGCTAACTATGGCTACACCTTC. Residues: CASKDWAGEANYGYTF.

In regard to this clonotype: This clone may be a read error of a much larger clone one base away. A read error is likely, as this CDR3 ends without the conserved phenylalanine or tryptophan. The CDR3, as DNA: TGTGCCAGCAGTTTAGCCCACAGGGAGAATTCACCCCTCCACTCT. This translates into CASSLAHRENSPLHS. The chain carries TRBV12-3 or TRBV12-4 and TRBJ1-6; D is possibly TRBD1 (6 bases). Trimming took 0 bases from V and 7 from J, leaving 10 bases between them. CDR3 length: 15 residues.

This clonotype was detected a few times. A clone one base away is much larger, so this may be a read error. This rearrangement joins TRBV6-1 to TRBJ2-7; D is perhaps TRBD2 (6 bases). CDR1 MNHNS and CDR2 SASEGT come from the germline V gene. This CDR3 spans 17 amino acids. The CDR3: CASSEAEGNAPLYERYF. In DNA, the CDR3 is TGTGCCAGCAGTGAAGCGGAGGGTAATGCTCCTCTCTACGAGCGGTACTTC.

In its sample, this clonotype was seen many times. CDR3 loop: CASSYGHTGELFF. The CDR3 region has the DNA TGTGCCAGCAGTTACGGGCACACCGGGGAGCTGTTTTTT. The chain joins TRBV6-5 to TRBJ2-2; D not resolved. Germline V gene data show CDR1 as MNHEY and CDR2 as SVGAGI. The V end lost 2 bases, the J end lost 3 bases, and 4 bases lay between the germline ends. CDR3 size: 13 residues.

Many counts were recorded for this clonotype. This chain uses TRBV12-3 or TRBV12-4 with TRBJ1-2, with 7 positions matching TRBD1. V lost 0 bases to trimming and J lost 8 bases; unmatched junction nucleotides: 6. This CDR3 is 14 amino acids long. CDR3 nucleotides: TGTGCCAGCAGTTTAGCTAGACAGGGTCTCGGCTACACCTTC. Protein product: CASSLARQGLGYTF.

This clonotype was observed a handful of times. The rearrangement joins TRBV20-1 to TRBJ2-7; 9 bases agree with TRBD1. CDR1 is DFQATT, CDR2 SNEGSKA, per germline (reference sequence). The CDR3 length is 12 residues. The ends lost 5 bases at V and 6 bases at J; junction bases unmatched: 5. Here the CDR3 reads CSAQDRGVEQYF. CDR3 in DNA: TGCAGTGCTCAAGACAGGGGGGTCGAGCAGTACTTC.

In its sample, this clonotype was seen once. V and J are TRBV12-3 or TRBV12-4 and TRBJ1-2; D may be TRBD1 (5 bases). V lost 4 bases, J lost 3 bases, and 27 bases lay in between. The CDR3 length is 19 residues. DNA of the CDR3: TGTGCCAGCAGTTCCCGGAGGTTGGGGGGAGCGAAGATCGACTATGGCTACACCTTC. Its protein is CASSSRRLGGAKIDYGYTF.

This clonotype was recorded at least ten times. The chain uses TRBV19 and TRBJ1-3; D call uncertain. Germline V gives CDR1 LNHDA, CDR2 SQIVND (reference sequence). The CDR3 length is 14 residues. V lost 0 bases and J lost 0, with 3 bases in between. DNA of the CDR3: TGTGCCAGTAGTATAGACTACTCTGGAAACACCATATATTTT. Translating gives CASSIDYSGNTIYF. Complete variable domain (other parts from reference TRBV19 and TRBJ1-3): DGGITQSPKYLFRKEGQNVTLSCEQNLNHDAMYWYRQDPGQGLRLIYYSQIVNDFQKGDIAEGYSVSREKKESFPLTVTSAQKNPTAFYLCASSIDYSGNTIYFGEGSWLTVV.

This clonotype was recorded many times. The chain recombines TRBV27 with TRBJ2-7; TRBD1 matches at 8 bases. V shed 3 bases, J shed 1 base, and the junction held 5 bases outside the gene matches. The CDR3 totals 15 residues. CDR1 is MNHEY and CDR2 is SMNVEV in the germline V gene (reference sequence). In DNA form, the CDR3 reads TGTGCCAGCAGTTTCCAGGGGGCTGGGTCCTACGAGCAGTACTTC. Amino acids: CASSFQGAGSYEQYF.

This clonotype was counted at least ten times. The genes are TRBV6-1 and TRBJ1-2, with D unresolved. The ends were cut back, 1 base at V and 2 bases at J, with 8 bases in the middle. There are 14 residues in the CDR3. From germline, CDR1 is MNHNS and CDR2 SASEGT. CDR3 in DNA: TGTGCCAGCAGTGAAGGTCTTGCCAACTATGGCTACACCTTC. Its protein product is CASSEGLANYGYTF.

Only a few counts were recorded for this clonotype. The chain recombines TRBV24-1 with TRBJ1-2, with D hard to call. This CDR3 comprises 11 residues. Germline CDR1 and CDR2: KGHDR and SFDVKD. Trimming took off 5 bases at V and 8 bases at J, with 8 bases between the two ends. In DNA, the CDR3 is TGTGCCACCAGTGTTGGAGGCGGCTACACCTTC. Translated, it gives CATSVGGGYTF.

This rearrangement joins TRBV5-4 to TRBJ2-4; the D call may be TRBD1 or TRBD2 (5 bases each). Per germline, CDR1 SGHNT and CDR2 YYREEE (reference sequence). The CDR3 sequence is 14 residues long. Trimming removed 2 bases from V and 1 base from J, with 7 bases in between. CDR3 amino acids: CASSFEGAKNIQYF. The CDR3 nucleotides are TGTGCCAGCAGCTTTGAGGGGGCCAAAAACATTCAGTACTTC.

This clonotype came up many times. The chain combines TRBV6-5 with TRBJ1-5; D call uncertain. This CDR3 is built from 14 residues. Germline assignment: CDR1 MNHEY and CDR2 SVGAGI. The germline V and J ends were trimmed by 2 bases and 2 bases, with 7 bases remaining between them. The CDR3 DNA is TGTGCCAGCAGTTACAAGCAAGGCAATCAGCCCCAGCATTTT. Its protein is CASSYKQGNQPQHF.

The rearrangement uses TRBV11-2 and TRBJ2-7; TRBD2 might be the D (5 bases). The V gene lost 2 bases and the J gene lost 1 base, with 15 bases spanning the gap. CDR1 SGHAT and CDR2 FQNNGV come from the germline V gene. CDR3 length: 16 residues. The CDR3 protein is CASSLSGGLLSYEQYF. CDR3 nucleotides: TGTGCCAGCAGCTTATCAGGAGGCTTGTTATCCTACGAGCAGTACTTC.

This clonotype was seen many times. The chain has TRBV12-3 or TRBV12-4 and TRBJ1-5; D is unresolved. The CDR3 covers 15 residues. V gave up 3 bases and J gave up 3 bases, with 12 bases separating them. The CDR3 DNA reads TGTGCCAGCAGTTTCGCTGGGTCGGTCAATCAGCCCCAGCATTTT. Its translation: CASSFAGSVNQPQHF.

The chain couples TRBV9 to TRBJ2-2; TRBD2 matches at 12 bases. Germline lookup yields CDR1 SGDLS and CDR2 YYNGEE. The CDR3 has 16 amino acids. V lost 4 bases to trimming and J lost 4 bases; unmatched junction nucleotides: 5. CDR3 in amino acids: CASSTTSGGSTGELFF. DNA of the CDR3: TGTGCCAGCAGCACGACTAGCGGGGGAAGCACCGGGGAGCTGTTTTTT.

The table lists this clonotype with many counts. V is TRBV5-1 and J is TRBJ1-1; D perhaps matches TRBD1 (6 bases). V lost 4 bases and J 5 bases, leaving 18 bases between the germline ends. The V gene's germline CDR1 is SGHRS and CDR2 YFSETQ. The CDR3 loop spans 15 amino acids. DNA of the CDR3: TGCGCCAGCAGCCCCCGTGCAGGGGTACGGACTGAAGCTTTCTTT. Translating gives CASSPRAGVRTEAFF.

This clonotype has only a few counts. This sequence joins TRBV2 and TRBJ2-5; maybe TRBD2 (6 bases). Trimming took off 9 bases at V and 7 bases at J, with 12 bases between the two ends. The CDR3 is 11 residues long. Per the germline V gene, CDR1 is SNHLY and CDR2 is FYNNEI. The CDR3 sequence: CASGPGGTQYF. The DNA of the CDR3 is TGTGCCAGTGGACCCGGGGGGACCCAGTACTTC.

This clonotype has a count of ten or more. This rearrangement joins TRBV4-1 to TRBJ2-2; 10 nucleotides line up with TRBD2. This CDR3 is 16 amino acids long. Germline CDR1 reads MGHRA; CDR2 reads YSYEKL. After removal of 3 bases from V and 3 bases from J, the junction contained 4 bases not matched to a gene. This CDR3 reads CASSHPSGGYTGELFF. DNA of the CDR3: TGCGCCAGCAGCCATCCTAGCGGGGGATACACCGGGGAGCTGTTTTTT.

This chain connects TRBV27 to TRBJ2-2; 13 bases are a match to TRBD2. This CDR3 spans 18 amino acids. The trim removed 6 bases at V and 4 bases at J, leaving 11 bases unmatched. Germline-derived CDR1 and CDR2 are MNHEY and SMNVEV (reference sequence). The CDR3, as DNA: TGTGCCAGCAGCACCACGGGACTAGCGGGAACGGGCACCGGGGAGCTGTTTTTT. Protein product: CASSTTGLAGTGTGELFF.